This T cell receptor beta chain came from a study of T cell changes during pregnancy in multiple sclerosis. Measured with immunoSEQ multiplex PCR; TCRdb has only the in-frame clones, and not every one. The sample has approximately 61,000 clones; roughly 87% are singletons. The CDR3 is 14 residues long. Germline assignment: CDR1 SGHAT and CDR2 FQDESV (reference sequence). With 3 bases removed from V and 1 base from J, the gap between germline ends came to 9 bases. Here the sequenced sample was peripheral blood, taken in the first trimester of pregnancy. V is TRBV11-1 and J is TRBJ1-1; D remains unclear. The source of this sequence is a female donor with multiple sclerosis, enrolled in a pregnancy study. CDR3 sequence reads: CASSFHAQNTEAFF. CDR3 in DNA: TGTGCCAGCAGCTTTCATGCACAGAACACTGAAGCTTTCTTT.